This TCR beta chain was obtained from a study of cytomegalovirus exposure and HLA in healthy donors. Findings and caveats of the study: Previously analyzed data showed that most TCR beta V segments were productive at a frequency of about 87% or about 30%.

A remark on this clone: The antigen remains unidentified.

Primers included in the PCR were 60 Vbeta and 13 Jbeta primers. Assay: immunoSEQ multiplex PCR; the TCRdb copy retains only in-frame clones and omits some. The table shows more than 110,000 clones, with around 82% occurring only once. The CDR3 totals 13 residues. The V end lost 4 bases, the J end lost 7 bases, and 13 bases lay between the germline ends. Per germline, CDR1 SNHLY and CDR2 FYNNEI. This clonotype was obtained from a man in his forties or fifties in good health and CMV-seropositive. The sequencing input was PBMCs. The V gene is TRBV2, the J gene TRBJ1-2; unclear D gene. The CDR3, as DNA: TGTGCCAGCAGTGTCCAGGTTGGCGCTGGCTACACCTTC. This gives the protein CASSVQVGAGYTF. Full variable domain (remainder filled in from reference TRBV2 and TRBJ1-2): EPEVTQTPSHQVTQMGQEVILRCVPISNHLYFYWYRQILGQKVEFLVSFYNNEISEKSEIFDDQFSVERPDGSNFTLKIRSTKLEDSAMYFCASSVQVGAGYTFGSGTRLTVV.